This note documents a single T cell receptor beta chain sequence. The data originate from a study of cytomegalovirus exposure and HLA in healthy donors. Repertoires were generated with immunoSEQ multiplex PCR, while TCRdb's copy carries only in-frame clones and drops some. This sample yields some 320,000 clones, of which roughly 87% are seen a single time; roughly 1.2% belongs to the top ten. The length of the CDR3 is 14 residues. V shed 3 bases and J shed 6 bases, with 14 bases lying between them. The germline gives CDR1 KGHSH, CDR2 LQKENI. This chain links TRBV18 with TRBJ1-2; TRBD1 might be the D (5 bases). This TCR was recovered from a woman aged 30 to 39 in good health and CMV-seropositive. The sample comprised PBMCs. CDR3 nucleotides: TGTGCCAGCTCACCCGTGACAGAACGAAATGGCTACACCTTC. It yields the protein CASSPVTERNGYTF.